This T cell receptor beta chain was identified during a study of identical twins. Germline values: CDR1 KGHSH, CDR2 LQKENI. The CDR3 contains 14 residues. Template switching introduced a universal primer site, and the cDNA bore unique molecular identifiers. In TCRdb, the 5' RACE reads were re-called with MiXCR into one record per CDR3 protein. The data hold some 1,700,000 distinct CDR3 sequences, with around a third observed a single time. Study observations and caveats: The authors drew conclusions from cross-sectional statistical analysis rather than following the same donors.

As for this clonotype: Its antigen is not identified.

The receptor was derived from a newborn girl in good health. Material: cord blood. The chain combines TRBV18 with TRBJ2-7; 9 bases line up with TRBD2. The J call is uncertain, as TRBJ2-5 better fits the DNA end. CDR3 nucleotide sequence: TGTGCCAGCTCATGGACTAGCGAAACGGAGACCCAGTACTTC. The encoded protein is CASSWTSETETQYF.